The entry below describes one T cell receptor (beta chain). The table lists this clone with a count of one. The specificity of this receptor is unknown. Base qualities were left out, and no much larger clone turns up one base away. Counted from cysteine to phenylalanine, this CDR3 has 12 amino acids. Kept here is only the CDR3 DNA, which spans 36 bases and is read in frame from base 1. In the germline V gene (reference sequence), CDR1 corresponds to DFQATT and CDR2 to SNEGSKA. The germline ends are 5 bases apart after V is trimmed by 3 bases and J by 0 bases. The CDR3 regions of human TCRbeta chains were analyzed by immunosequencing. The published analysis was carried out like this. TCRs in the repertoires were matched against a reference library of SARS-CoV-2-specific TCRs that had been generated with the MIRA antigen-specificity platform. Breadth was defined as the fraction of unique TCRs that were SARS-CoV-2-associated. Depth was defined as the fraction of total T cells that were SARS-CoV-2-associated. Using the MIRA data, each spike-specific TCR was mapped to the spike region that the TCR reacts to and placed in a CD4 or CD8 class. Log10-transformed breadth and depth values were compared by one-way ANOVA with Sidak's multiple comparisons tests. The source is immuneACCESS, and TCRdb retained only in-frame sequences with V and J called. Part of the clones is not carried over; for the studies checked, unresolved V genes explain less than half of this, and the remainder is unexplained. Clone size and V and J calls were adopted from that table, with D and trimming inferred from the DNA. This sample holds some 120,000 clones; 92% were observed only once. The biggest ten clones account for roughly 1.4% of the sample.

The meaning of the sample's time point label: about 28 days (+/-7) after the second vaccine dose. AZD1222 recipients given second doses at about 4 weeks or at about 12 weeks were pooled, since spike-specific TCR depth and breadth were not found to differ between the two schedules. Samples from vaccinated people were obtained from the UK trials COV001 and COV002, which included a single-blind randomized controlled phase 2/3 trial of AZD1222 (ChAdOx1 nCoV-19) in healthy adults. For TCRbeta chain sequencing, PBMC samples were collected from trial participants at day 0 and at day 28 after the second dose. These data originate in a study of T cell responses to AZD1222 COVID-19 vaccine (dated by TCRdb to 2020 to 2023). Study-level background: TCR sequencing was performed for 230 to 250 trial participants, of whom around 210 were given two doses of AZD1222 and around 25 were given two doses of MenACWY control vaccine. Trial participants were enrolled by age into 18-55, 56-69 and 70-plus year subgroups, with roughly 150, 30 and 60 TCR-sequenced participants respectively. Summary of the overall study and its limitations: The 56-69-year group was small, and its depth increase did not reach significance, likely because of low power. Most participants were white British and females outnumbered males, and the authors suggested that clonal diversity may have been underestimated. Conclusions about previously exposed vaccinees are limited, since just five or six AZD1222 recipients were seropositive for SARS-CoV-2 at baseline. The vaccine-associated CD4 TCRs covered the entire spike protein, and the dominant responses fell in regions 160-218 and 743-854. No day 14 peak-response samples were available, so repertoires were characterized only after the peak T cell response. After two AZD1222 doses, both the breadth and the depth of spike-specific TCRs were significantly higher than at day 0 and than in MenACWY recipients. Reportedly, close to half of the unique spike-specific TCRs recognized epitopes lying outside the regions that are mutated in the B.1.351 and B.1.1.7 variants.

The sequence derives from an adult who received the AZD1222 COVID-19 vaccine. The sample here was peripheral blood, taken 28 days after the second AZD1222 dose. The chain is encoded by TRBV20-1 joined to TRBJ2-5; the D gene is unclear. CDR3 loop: CSASHYQETQYF. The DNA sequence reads TGCAGTGCTAGTCACTACCAAGAGACCCAGTACTTC.